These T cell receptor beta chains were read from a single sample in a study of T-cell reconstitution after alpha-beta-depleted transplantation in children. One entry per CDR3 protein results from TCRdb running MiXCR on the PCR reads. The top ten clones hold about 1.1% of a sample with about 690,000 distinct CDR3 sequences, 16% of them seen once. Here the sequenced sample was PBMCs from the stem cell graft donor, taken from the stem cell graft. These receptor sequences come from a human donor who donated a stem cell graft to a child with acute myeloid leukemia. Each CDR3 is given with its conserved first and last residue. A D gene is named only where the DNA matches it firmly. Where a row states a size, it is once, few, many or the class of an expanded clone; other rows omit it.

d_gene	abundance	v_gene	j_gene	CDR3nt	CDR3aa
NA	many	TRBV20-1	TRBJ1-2	TGCAGTGCCCGGCAGGGGACGGGTTTTTTC	CSARQGTGFF
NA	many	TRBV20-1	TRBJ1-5	TGCAGTGCATTCGAAGGACAAACGGTACCTTATAGCAATCAGCCCCAGCATTTT	CSAFEGQTVPYSNQPQHF
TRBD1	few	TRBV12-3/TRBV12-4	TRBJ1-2	TGTGCCAGCAGTTTAGATCACAGGGGACTCTCCTATGGCTACACCTTC	CASSLDHRGLSYGYTF
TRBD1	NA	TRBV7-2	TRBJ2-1	TGTGCCAGCAGCCGGGACAGGAGCTCCAAGTTCTTC	CASSRDRSSKFF
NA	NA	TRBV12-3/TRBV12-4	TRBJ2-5	TGTGCCAGCAGAGTCATTGCTGGGACCTCAGAGACCCAGTACTTC	CASRVIAGTSETQYF
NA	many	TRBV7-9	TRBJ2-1	TGTGCCAGCAGCTTACTTCTCCGGGATAGGGACAATGAGCAGTTCTTC	CASSLLLRDRDNEQFF
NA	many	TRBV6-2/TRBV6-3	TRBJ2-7	TGTGCCAGCACCGTACCATCCTTGGTCGAGCAGTACTTC	CASTVPSLVEQYF
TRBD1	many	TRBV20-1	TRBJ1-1	TGCAGTGTAAACAGGGGGTCCACTGAAGCTTTCTTT	CSVNRGSTEAFF
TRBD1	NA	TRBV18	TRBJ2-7	TGTGCCAGCTCTGGACAGGGTGGCTCCTACGAGCAGAACTTC	CASSGQGGSYEQNF
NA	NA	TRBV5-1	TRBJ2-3	TGCGCCAGCAGCTTGGCCAATTCCGCGCGGGATACGCAGTATTTT	CASSLANSARDTQYF
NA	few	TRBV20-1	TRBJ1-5	TGCAGTGCTATCGAACTCTCCGGAGGATATCAGCCCCAGCATTTT	CSAIELSGGYQPQHF
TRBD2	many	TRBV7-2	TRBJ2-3	TGTGCCAGCAGCAAACTAGCGGGGCACACAGATACGCAGTATTTT	CASSKLAGHTDTQYF
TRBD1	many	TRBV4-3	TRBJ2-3	TGCGCCAGCAGCCACCCCGGACAGGGGACAGATACGCAGTATTTT	CASSHPGQGTDTQYF
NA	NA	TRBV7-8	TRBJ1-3	TGTGCCAGCAGCTCCACAGGGACTCCGCTAGGTGGAAACACCATATATTTT	CASSSTGTPLGGNTIYF
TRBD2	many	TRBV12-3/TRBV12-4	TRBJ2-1	TGTGCCAGCAGATACGGGGGGGCCTATGAGCAGTTCTTC	CASRYGGAYEQFF
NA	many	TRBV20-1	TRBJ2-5	TGCAGTGCTAGAGAAGGAGGGAAAGAGACCCAGTACTTC	CSAREGGKETQYF
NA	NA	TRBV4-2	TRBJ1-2	TGTGCCAGGGGCCCCGGGCGTGCCAACTATGGCTACACCTTC	CARGPGRANYGYTF
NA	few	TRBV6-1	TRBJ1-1	TGTGCCAGCAGCCCTAGAAGGGGTTTGACTGAAGCTTTCTTT	CASSPRRGLTEAFF
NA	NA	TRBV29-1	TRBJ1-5	TGCAGCGTTGAAGAGGTGGGGGTCCAGCATTTT	CSVEEVGVQHF
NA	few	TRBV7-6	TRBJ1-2	TGTGCCAGCAGCCCGACGGACAGTCACTATGGCTACACCTTC	CASSPTDSHYGYTF
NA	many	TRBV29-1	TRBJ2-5	TGCAGCGTTGAAGGAGGTCAGCAACTCCAAGAGACCCAGTACTTC	CSVEGGQQLQETQYF
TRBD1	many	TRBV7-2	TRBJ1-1	TGTGCCAGCAGCACTAGACAGGGGAGGGCTGAAGCTTTCTTT	CASSTRQGRAEAFF
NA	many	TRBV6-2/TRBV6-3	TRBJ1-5	TGTGCCAGCAAGGATATGGGGACGGGGAATCAGCCCCAGCATTTT	CASKDMGTGNQPQHF
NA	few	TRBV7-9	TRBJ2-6	TGTGCCAGCAGGGTACTGACACGCTCTGGGGCCAACGTCCTGACTTTC	CASRVLTRSGANVLTF
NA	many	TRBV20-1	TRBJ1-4	TGCAGTGCCTCCCCCAGAGGGGCTTGGACTAATGAAAAACTGTTTTTT	CSASPRGAWTNEKLFF
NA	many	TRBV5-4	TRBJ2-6	TGTGCCAGCAGCTTTGGTGGGACGAGCTCTGGGGCCAACGTCCTGACTTTC	CASSFGGTSSGANVLTF
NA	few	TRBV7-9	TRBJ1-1	TGTGCCAGCCGAAAAGTTAACACTGAAGCTTTCTTT	CASRKVNTEAFF